This is a list of T cell receptor beta chains from one sample in a study of blood T cells in healthy people across ages. TCRdb itself ran the 5' RACE reads through MiXCR, one entry per CDR3 protein. The sample shows some 850,000 distinct CDR3 sequences, about 26% of them seen only once. The data also belong to a second study, concerning T cells of mothers and their children.

Input material: blood. Receptors originate from a boy between 10 and 17 years old in good health. Each CDR3 is given with its conserved first and last residue. A D gene is named only where the DNA matches it firmly. A row's size may be missing; if present it is once, few, many or a size class.

CDR3 | DNA | D | J | V | size
CASSSGLAGYQETQYF | TGTGCCAGCAGTTCAGGACTAGCGGGATACCAAGAGACCCAGTACTTC | . | TRBJ2-5 | TRBV26 | .
CASSMSGGTEAFF | TGTGCCAGTAGTATGTCAGGGGGCACTGAAGCTTTCTTT | TRBD1 | TRBJ1-1 | TRBV19 | .
CASSLRPGRQDNEQFF | TGTGCCAGCAGCTTACGTCCCGGCAGGCAGGACAATGAGCAGTTCTTT | . | TRBJ2-1 | TRBV13 | .
CSARGYRTTDTQYF | TGCAGCGCCCGGGGTTATCGCACCACAGATACGCAGTATTTT | . | TRBJ2-3 | TRBV29-1 | few
CSVVLAGVTNTGELFF | TGCAGCGTTGTGCTAGCGGGAGTTACGAACACCGGGGAGCTGTTTTTT | TRBD2 | TRBJ2-2 | TRBV29-1 | .
CASSGGSTTWAYNEQFF | TGTGCCAGCAGCGGGGGCTCGACGACCTGGGCTTACAATGAGCAGTTCTTC | . | TRBJ2-1 | TRBV9 | .
CASTSRPGSGGTQYF | TGTGCCAGCACCAGCAGGCCCGGGTCTGGGGGGACCCAGTACTTC | . | TRBJ2-5 | TRBV12-3/TRBV12-4 | .
CASSPGTSGSSYEQYF | TGTGCCAGCAGCCCAGGGACTAGCGGATCCTCCTACGAGCAGTACTTC | TRBD2 | TRBJ2-7 | TRBV3-1 | .
CASKSTSYEQYF | TGTGCCAGCAAGTCCACCTCCTACGAGCAGTACTTC | . | TRBJ2-7 | TRBV12-3/TRBV12-4 | few
CASSQDLGVNEKLFF | TGTGCCAGCAGCCAGGATTTGGGAGTGAATGAAAAACTGTTTTTT | . | TRBJ1-4 | TRBV3-1 | .
CASSLQSSGTYPYEQYF | TGCGCCAGCAGCTTACAATCGTCCGGGACATACCCCTACGAGCAGTACTTC | . | TRBJ2-7 | TRBV5-1 | .
CASSLQDYRRLRETQYF | TGTGCCAGCAGCTTGCAGGACTACCGCAGACTTCGAGAGACCCAGTACTTC | . | TRBJ2-5 | TRBV7-8 | few
CSHDQGEEIANVLTF | TGCAGCCACGATCAGGGGGAAGAGATCGCCAACGTCCTGACTTTC | TRBD1 | TRBJ2-6 | TRBV20-1 | .
CASSLAEDEQYF | TGTGCCAGCAGTTTAGCCGAAGACGAGCAATACTTC | . | TRBJ2-7 | TRBV12-3/TRBV12-4 | few
CASSGIPGLAPNEQFF | TGTGCCAGCAGTGGGATTCCGGGACTAGCGCCCAATGAGCAGTTCTTC | TRBD2 | TRBJ2-1 | TRBV2 | .
CASSFRPGQGASGYTF | TGCGCCAGCAGCTTTCGGCCGGGACAGGGGGCGAGTGGCTACACCTTC | TRBD1 | TRBJ1-2 | TRBV5-1 | .
CASSTGTAEETQYF | TGTGCCAGCTCAACAGGGACAGCTGAAGAGACCCAGTACTTC | TRBD1 | TRBJ2-5 | TRBV18 | .
CASSYWGRTNTEAFF | TGTGCCAGCAGTTACTGGGGACGGACGAACACTGAAGCTTTCTTT | . | TRBJ1-1 | TRBV6-7 | .
CASSRGTGGNTEAFF | TGCGCCAGCAGCAGAGGGACAGGGGGCAACACTGAAGCTTTCTTT | TRBD1 | TRBJ1-1 | TRBV5-1 | .
CATSDSLEAFF | TGTGCCACCAGTGATTCCCTGGAAGCTTTCTTT | . | TRBJ1-1 | TRBV24-1 | .
CASSSYDRGAEQYF | TGCGCCAGCAGCTCTTATGACAGGGGCGCCGAGCAGTACTTC | TRBD1 | TRBJ2-7 | TRBV5-1 | few
CAIRAGQETQYF | TGTGCCATCCGGGCAGGCCAAGAGACCCAGTACTTC | . | TRBJ2-5 | TRBV10-3 | .
CASSLRDSRSYNEQFF | TGTGCCAGCAGCTTAAGGGACAGCCGCTCCTACAATGAGCAGTTCTTC | TRBD1 | TRBJ2-1 | TRBV7-6 | few
CSATAAGLGHSPLHF | TGCAGTGCTACGGCTGCTGGGCTGGGCCATTCACCCCTCCACTTT | . | TRBJ1-6 | TRBV20-1 | .
CASSPWGQGQETQYF | TGTGCCAGCAGCCCGTGGGGACAGGGCCAAGAGACCCAGTACTTC | TRBD1 | TRBJ2-5 | TRBV7-9 | .
CASSYSARINTEAFF | TGTGCCAGCAGTTACTCGGCAAGAATCAACACTGAAGCTTTCTTT | . | TRBJ1-1 | TRBV6-5 | .
CASSFDRQYNEQFF | TGTGCCAGCAGCTTCGACCGACAGTACAATGAGCAGTTCTTC | . | TRBJ2-1 | TRBV5-6 | few
CASYRGRNYGYTF | TGTGCCAGTTACAGGGGGCGGAACTATGGCTACACCTTC | TRBD1 | TRBJ1-2 | TRBV6-5 | .
CASGVLGAETQYF | TGTGCCAGCGGGGTCTTGGGGGCAGAGACCCAGTACTTC | . | TRBJ2-5 | TRBV12-3/TRBV12-4 | .
CASRTGTSGVNEQFF | TGTGCCAGCAGAACCGGGACTAGCGGGGTAAATGAGCAGTTCTTC | TRBD2 | TRBJ2-1 | TRBV6-5 | few
CASTPGRKGIQYF | TGTGCCAGCACCCCGGGGCGGAAGGGCATTCAGTACTTC | . | TRBJ2-4 | TRBV28 | .
CASSPRPGTAKNIQYF | TGTGCCAGCAGCCCTCGTCCGGGGACAGCCAAAAACATTCAGTACTTC | . | TRBJ2-4 | TRBV7-6 | few
CASSVFNGVFNEQFF | TGTGCCAGCAGCGTATTTAACGGGGTCTTCAATGAGCAGTTCTTC | . | TRBJ2-1 | TRBV9 | few
CASSPGTGRPYEQYF | TGTGCCAGCAGCCCGGGGACAGGGAGGCCCTACGAGCAGTACTTC | TRBD1 | TRBJ2-7 | TRBV28 | .
CASSLQTNRGSEKLFF | TGTGCCAGCAGCTTACAAACAAACAGGGGCTCCGAAAAACTGTTTTTT | TRBD1 | TRBJ1-4 | TRBV7-2 | many
CATSDFRTQYF | TGTGCCACCAGTGATTTTAGGACCCAGTACTTC | . | TRBJ2-5 | TRBV24-1 | .
CASSSLQGREKLFF | TGTGCCAGCAGCTCCTTACAGGGACGAGAAAAACTGTTTTTT | . | TRBJ1-4 | TRBV11-2 | .
CASSQDTLSSQPQHF | TGTGCCAGCAGCCAGGACACCCTTAGCAGTCAGCCCCAGCATTTT | . | TRBJ1-5 | TRBV3-1 | few
CAIISSSYEQYF | TGTGCCATCATCAGTAGCTCCTACGAGCAGTACTTC | . | TRBJ2-7 | TRBV28 | few
CAIAQGWTDTQYF | TGTGCCATCGCCCAGGGGTGGACAGATACGCAGTATTTT | . | TRBJ2-3 | TRBV10-3 | .
CSAREGQERMNTEAFF | TGCAGTGCTAGGGAGGGACAGGAGAGGATGAACACTGAAGCTTTCTTT | TRBD1 | TRBJ1-1 | TRBV20-1 | few
CASSRTGNNEKLFF | TGTGCCAGCAGTCGGACAGGGAATAATGAAAAACTGTTTTTT | TRBD1 | TRBJ1-4 | TRBV6-5 | many
CASSPQKGDTQYF | TGTGCCAGTAGTCCTCAAAAGGGAGATACGCAGTATTTT | . | TRBJ2-3 | TRBV19 | .
CASSSTGARNEQFF | TGCGCCAGCAGCTCGACAGGGGCAAGGAATGAGCAGTTCTTC | TRBD1 | TRBJ2-1 | TRBV5-1 | .
CASSLRGTGENEQFF | TGTGCCAGCAGTTTAAGGGGGACAGGGGAAAATGAGCAGTTCTTC | TRBD1 | TRBJ2-1 | TRBV12-3/TRBV12-4 | .
CASSSPSGGASDEQFF | TGCGCCAGCAGCTCCCCTAGCGGGGGGGCGTCGGATGAGCAGTTCTTC | TRBD2 | TRBJ2-1 | TRBV5-1 | few
CASSLLEGGKATQYF | TGCGCCAGCTCCCTCCTGGAGGGGGGAAAGGCTACGCAGTATTTT | . | TRBJ2-3 | TRBV5-1 | few
CASSPRGSGHEQYF | TGTGCCAGCAGTCCCCGGGGTAGCGGCCACGAGCAGTACTTC | . | TRBJ2-7 | TRBV28 | .
CACSSGQPQETQYF | TGCGCCTGCAGCTCTGGACAGCCCCAAGAGACCCAGTACTTC | . | TRBJ2-5 | TRBV5-1 | few
CASSERGKMNTGELFF | TGTGCCAGCAGCGAAAGGGGGAAAATGAACACCGGGGAGCTGTTTTTT | . | TRBJ2-2 | TRBV9 | few
CASSHRDYNEQFF | TGTGCCAGCAGTCACAGGGACTACAATGAGCAGTTCTTC | . | TRBJ2-1 | TRBV2 | .
CASSFRTSGEGEQYF | TGCGCCAGCAGCTTCCGGACTAGCGGGGAGGGAGAGCAGTACTTC | TRBD2 | TRBJ2-7 | TRBV5-1 | .
CSARKLRGLAEAFF | TGCAGTGCTAGAAAACTCAGGGGGCTAGCTGAAGCTTTCTTT | TRBD1 | TRBJ1-1 | TRBV20-1 | once
CASKNTPASGGQETQYF | TGCGCCAGCAAAAATACACCCGCTAGCGGGGGACAAGAGACCCAGTACTTC | TRBD2 | TRBJ2-5 | TRBV4-1 | .
CASGLPGAGNTIYF | TGTGCTAGTGGTCTCCCGGGAGCTGGAAACACCATATATTTT | . | TRBJ1-3 | TRBV12-5 | .